The table lists the clone carrying this T cell receptor (beta chain) with a count of one. The antigen is undetermined. This sample is part of a study of TIL therapy for anti-PD-1-resistant metastatic lung cancer. Across the study: Tumors were harvested before any PD-1/PD-L1 blockade. Patients had a median age of around 56 years (range roughly 35-85). Median tumor mutation burden was roughly 1.5 mutations per megabase.

Study results and limitations: Patients were highly selected, enriched for treatment-naive, never-smoker and oncogene-addicted cases.

The time point is: pre-treatment sample, taken before nivolumab and TIL therapy. This was the immunoSEQ v3 assay. Measured with immunoSEQ multiplex PCR; TCRdb has only the in-frame clones, and not every one. The repertoire holds roughly 58,000 clones, with 75% to 85% as singletons. The input for sequencing was blood, taken at baseline. The receptor was isolated from a person aged 25 to 80 with non-small cell lung cancer.

The CDR3 region has the DNA TGTGCCAGCAGTAGCCGGGGGGGATCCTACGAGCAGTACTTC. Its translation: CASSSRGGSYEQYF. The chain joins TRBV5-6 to TRBJ2-7, with TRBD2 matching over 8 bases. The V segment lost 5 bases and the J segment 1 base; nucleotides outside the gene matches: 5. This CDR3 comprises 14 residues. Germline CDR1 reads SGHDT; CDR2 reads YYEEEE.